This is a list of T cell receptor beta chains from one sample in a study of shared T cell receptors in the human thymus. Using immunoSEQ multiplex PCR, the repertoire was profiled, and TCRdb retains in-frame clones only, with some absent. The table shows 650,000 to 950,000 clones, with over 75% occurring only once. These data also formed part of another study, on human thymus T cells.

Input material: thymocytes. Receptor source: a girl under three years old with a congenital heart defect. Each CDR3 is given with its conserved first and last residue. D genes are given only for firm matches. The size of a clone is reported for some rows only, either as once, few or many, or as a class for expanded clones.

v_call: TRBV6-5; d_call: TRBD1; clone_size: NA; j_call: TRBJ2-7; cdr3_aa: CASRTPGGASYEQYF; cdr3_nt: TGTGCCAGCAGAACACCAGGGGGCGCTTCCTACGAGCAGTACTTC
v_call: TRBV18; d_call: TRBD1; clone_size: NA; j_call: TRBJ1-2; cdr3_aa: CASSPTGVQLTITVGTAYGYTF; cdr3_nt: TGTGCCAGCTCACCCACGGGGGTCCAGCTCACCATAACCGTAGGGACAGCTTATGGCTACACCTTC
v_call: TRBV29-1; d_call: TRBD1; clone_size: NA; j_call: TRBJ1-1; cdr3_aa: CSVEDTDRGNTEAFF; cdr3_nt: TGCAGCGTTGAAGATACGGACAGGGGGAACACTGAAGCTTTCTTT
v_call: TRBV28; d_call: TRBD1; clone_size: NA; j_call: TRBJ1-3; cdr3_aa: CASALTGVAGNTIYF; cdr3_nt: TGTGCCAGCGCCCTAACAGGGGTCGCTGGAAACACCATATATTTT
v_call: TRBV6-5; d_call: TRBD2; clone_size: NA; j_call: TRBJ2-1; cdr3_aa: CASSYFGLAGVTEQFF; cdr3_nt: TGTGCCAGCAGTTACTTCGGACTAGCGGGGGTCACTGAGCAGTTCTTC
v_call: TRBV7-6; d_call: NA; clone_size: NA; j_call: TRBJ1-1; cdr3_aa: CASSAPRDNYTEAFF; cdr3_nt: TGTGCCAGCAGCGCGCCCCGGGACAACTACACTGAAGCTTTCTTT
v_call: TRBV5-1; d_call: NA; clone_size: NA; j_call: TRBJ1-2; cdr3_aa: CASRPQVFYGYTF; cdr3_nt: TGCGCCAGCAGGCCACAGGTGTTCTATGGCTACACCTTC
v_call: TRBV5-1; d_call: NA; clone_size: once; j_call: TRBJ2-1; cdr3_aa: CASRPPVVGWSSYNEQFF; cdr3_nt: TGCGCCAGCCGACCCCCCGTGGTCGGATGGAGCTCCTACAATGAGCAGTTCTTC
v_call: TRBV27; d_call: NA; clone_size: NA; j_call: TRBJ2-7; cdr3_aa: CASSIYRDLGYEQYF; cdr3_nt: TGTGCCAGCAGTATATACAGGGATTTAGGTTACGAGCAGTACTTC
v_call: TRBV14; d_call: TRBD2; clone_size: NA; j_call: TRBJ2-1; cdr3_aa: CASSQTGIPPTSGGGLNEQFF; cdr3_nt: TGTGCCAGCAGCCAGACAGGGATCCCCCCGACTAGCGGGGGCGGCCTCAATGAGCAGTTCTTC
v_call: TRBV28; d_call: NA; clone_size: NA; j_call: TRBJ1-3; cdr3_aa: CGVWGNTIYF; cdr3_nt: TGTGGAGTTTGGGGAAACACCATATATTTT
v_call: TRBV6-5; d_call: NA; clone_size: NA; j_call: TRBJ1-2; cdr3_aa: CASSYKQGLLNYGYTF; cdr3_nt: TGTGCCAGCAGTTACAAACAGGGCCTCCTAAACTATGGCTACACCTTC
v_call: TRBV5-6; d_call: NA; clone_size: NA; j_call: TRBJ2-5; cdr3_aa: CASSSALTGQETQYF; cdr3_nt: TGTGCCAGCAGCTCCGCTTTAACGGGACAAGAGACCCAGTACTTC
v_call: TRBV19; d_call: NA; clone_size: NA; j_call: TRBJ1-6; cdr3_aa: CASSIQQGNSPLHF; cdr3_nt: TGTGCCAGTAGTATTCAACAGGGCAATTCACCCCTCCACTTT
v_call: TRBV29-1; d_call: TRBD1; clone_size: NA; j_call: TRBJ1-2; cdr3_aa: CSVEDRDSWTCF; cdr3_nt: TGCAGCGTTGAAGACCGGGACAGCTGGACCTGCTTC
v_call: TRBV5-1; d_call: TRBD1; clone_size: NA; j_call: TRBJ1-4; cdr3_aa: CATRSTTGTNEKLFF; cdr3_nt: TGCGCCACCAGGAGCACGACAGGGACGAACGAAAAACTGTTTTTT
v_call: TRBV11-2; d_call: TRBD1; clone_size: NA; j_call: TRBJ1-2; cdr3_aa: CASSLVPPRGLRDGYTF; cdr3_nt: TGTGCCAGCAGCTTAGTACCCCCCAGGGGGCTTCGGGATGGCTACACCTTC
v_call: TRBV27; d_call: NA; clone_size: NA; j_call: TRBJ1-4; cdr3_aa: CASSAHMTNEKLFF; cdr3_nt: TGTGCCAGCAGTGCCCACATGACTAATGAAAAACTGTTTTTT
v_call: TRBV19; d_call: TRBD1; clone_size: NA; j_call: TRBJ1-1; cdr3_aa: CASSEGPGGWEAFF; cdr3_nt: TGTGCCAGTAGTGAGGGGCCAGGGGGGTGGGAAGCTTTCTTT
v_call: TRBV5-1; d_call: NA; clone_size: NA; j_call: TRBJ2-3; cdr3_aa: CASSARRGQQDTQYF; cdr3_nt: TGCGCCAGCAGCGCCCGGAGGGGGCAGCAAGATACGCAGTATTTT
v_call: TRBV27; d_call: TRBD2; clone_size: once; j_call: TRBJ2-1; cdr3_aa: CASSSPSGGYYNEQFF; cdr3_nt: TGTGCCAGCAGTTCGCCTAGCGGGGGTTACTACAATGAGCAGTTCTTC
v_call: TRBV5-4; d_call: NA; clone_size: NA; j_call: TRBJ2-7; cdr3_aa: CASKGGYEQYF; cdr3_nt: TGTGCCAGCAAAGGAGGGTACGAGCAGTACTTC
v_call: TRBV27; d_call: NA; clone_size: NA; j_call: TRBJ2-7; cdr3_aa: CASSSRGRHSYEQYF; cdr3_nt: TGTGCCAGCAGTTCCCGGGGGAGACACTCCTACGAGCAGTACTTC
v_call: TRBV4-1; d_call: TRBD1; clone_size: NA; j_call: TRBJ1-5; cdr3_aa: CASSQGQWTGAESNQPQHF; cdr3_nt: TGCGCCAGCAGCCAAGGGCAATGGACAGGGGCCGAAAGCAATCAGCCCCAGCATTTT
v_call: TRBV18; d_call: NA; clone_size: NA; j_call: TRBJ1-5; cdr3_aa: CASSPGRTEPSNQPQHF; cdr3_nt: TGTGCCAGCTCGCCCGGACGGACAGAGCCTAGCAATCAGCCCCAGCATTTT
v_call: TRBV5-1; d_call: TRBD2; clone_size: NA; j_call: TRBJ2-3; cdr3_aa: CASSLGDPGGLTDTQYF; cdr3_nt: TGCGCCAGCAGCTTGGGCGATCCGGGGGGGCTCACAGATACGCAGTATTTT
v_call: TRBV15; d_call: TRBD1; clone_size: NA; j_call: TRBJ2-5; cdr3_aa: CATSRDRDRGMRETQYF; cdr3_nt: TGTGCCACCAGCAGAGATCGGGACAGGGGGATGAGGGAGACCCAGTACTTC
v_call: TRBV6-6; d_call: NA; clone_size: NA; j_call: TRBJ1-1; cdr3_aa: CASRLPGTEAFF; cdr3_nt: TGTGCCAGCAGACTACCGGGGACTGAAGCTTTCTTT
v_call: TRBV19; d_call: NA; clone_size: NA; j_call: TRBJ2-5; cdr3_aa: CASRKADRETQYF; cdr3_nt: TGTGCCAGCCGAAAGGCGGACAGAGAGACCCAGTACTTC
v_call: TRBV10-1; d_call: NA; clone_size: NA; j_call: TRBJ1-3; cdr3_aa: CASSESGDSGNTIYF; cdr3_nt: TGCGCCAGCAGTGAGTCCGGGGACTCTGGAAACACCATATATTTT
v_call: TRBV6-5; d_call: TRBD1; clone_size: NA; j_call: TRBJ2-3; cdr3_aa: CASSYSMPGGTDTQYF; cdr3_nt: TGTGCCAGCAGTTACTCGATGCCAGGGGGAACAGATACGCAGTATTTT
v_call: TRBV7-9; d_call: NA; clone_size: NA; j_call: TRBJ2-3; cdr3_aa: CASSLGLGGTDTQYF; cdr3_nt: TGTGCCAGCAGCTTAGGGTTAGGGGGCACAGATACGCAGTATTTT
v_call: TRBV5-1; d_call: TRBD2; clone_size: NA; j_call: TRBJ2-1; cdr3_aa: CASSLGSGGVVDEQFF; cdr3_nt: TGCGCCAGCAGCTTGGGTAGCGGGGGGGTTGTGGATGAGCAGTTCTTC
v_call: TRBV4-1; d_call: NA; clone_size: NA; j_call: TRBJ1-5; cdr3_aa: CASSQDCGIRDSEMGNQPQHF; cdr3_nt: TGCGCCAGCAGCCAAGATTGCGGAATAAGAGACAGCGAGATGGGCAATCAGCCCCAGCATTTT
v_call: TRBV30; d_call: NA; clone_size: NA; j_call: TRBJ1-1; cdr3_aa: CAWGAGRYTEAFF; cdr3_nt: TGTGCGTGGGGCGCGGGAAGGTACACTGAAGCTTTCTTT
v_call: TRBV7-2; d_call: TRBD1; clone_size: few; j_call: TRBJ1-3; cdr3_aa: CASSPQWDRPGNTIYF; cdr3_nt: TGTGCCAGCAGCCCTCAATGGGACAGACCTGGAAACACCATATATTTT
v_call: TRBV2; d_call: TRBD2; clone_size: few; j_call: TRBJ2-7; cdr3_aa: CASKTTGLAGGRYEQYF; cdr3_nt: TGTGCCAGCAAGACAACAGGCCTAGCGGGGGGTCGATACGAGCAGTACTTC